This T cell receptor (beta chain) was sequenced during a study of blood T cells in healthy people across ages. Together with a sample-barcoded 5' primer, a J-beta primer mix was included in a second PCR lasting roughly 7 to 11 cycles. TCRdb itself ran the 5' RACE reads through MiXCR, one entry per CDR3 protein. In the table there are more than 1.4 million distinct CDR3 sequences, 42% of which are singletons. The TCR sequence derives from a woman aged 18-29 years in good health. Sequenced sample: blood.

In DNA form, the CDR3 reads TGTGCCAGCAGTACCCCGAGCGATGAGCAGTTCTTC. It specifies CASSTPSDEQFF. V and J are TRBV25-1 and TRBJ2-1; D unresolved. The CDR3 consists of 12 residues. Germline values: CDR1 MGHDK, CDR2 SYGVNS. Trimming shortened V by 5 bases and J by 8 bases, and 10 bases separated the two germline ends.